This T cell receptor beta chain comes out of a study of CD8+ T cells in alopecia areata. Study-level background: Donors of skin were C3H/HeJ mice aged roughly 6-13 months with spontaneous alopecia, and recipients were approximately 6-11-week-old female C3H/HeJ mice.

Investigators isolated RNA and reverse transcribed it into cDNA to act as the sequencing template. The method was immunoSEQ multiplex PCR; TCRdb's version includes in-frame clones alone and lacks a portion of them. This sample shows roughly 120,000 clones and no singletons; about 19% rests with the ten largest. Findings and limits, study-wide: Clonality exceeded that of normal scalp in lesional scalp, most notably in alopecia totalis/universalis.

The V gene's germline CDR1 is NSHNY and CDR2 SYGAGN. J lost 4 bases, V lost 2 bases, and 3 bases had no gene match. The CDR3 runs 15 residues. This clone was picked up a small number of times. Antigen unknown. Here the gene names and germline are mouse. The DNA ends 4 residues before the CDR3 does, and the rest of the CDR3 is filled in from the germline J gene. Sequencing was done on a sample of lesional skin. The rearrangement joins TRBV13-1 to TRBJ2-1, with TRBD1 matching over 10 bases. The clonotype was recovered from a C3H/HeJ mouse with alopecia areata. The strain bears MHC haplotype H2-k. The part of the CDR3 DNA that was read is TGTGCCAGCAGTGAAGGACAGGGGGGATATGCT. Translated: CASSEGQGGYA. The full CDR3 reads CASSEGQGGYAEQFF.